Each of the 14 T cell receptor beta chains below was sequenced from the same sample in a study of T cell responses to AZD1222 COVID-19 vaccine. Repertoires were generated with immunoSEQ multiplex PCR, while TCRdb's copy carries only in-frame clones and drops some. The data show roughly 120,000 clones, with 92% seen just once and about 7.7% held by the top ten. The specimen comprised peripheral blood, sampled 28 days after the second AZD1222 dose. These receptors were taken from an adult who received the AZD1222 COVID-19 vaccine.

The J gene is TRBJ2-7, the V gene TRBV6-5; 8 nucleotides align to TRBD1. Germline-derived CDR1 and CDR2 are MNHEY and SVGAGI. With V trimmed by 2 bases and J by 6 bases, 9 bases remained unmatched. The CDR3 has 15 residues. The CDR3 region is CASSYATGTGGEQYF. The CDR3 DNA is TGTGCCAGCAGTTACGCTACCGGGACAGGCGGCGAGCAGTACTTC.

The CDR3 DNA is TGTGCCAGCAGCCAACTAGCGGGGGTTAGCACAGATACGCAGTATTTT. Its protein is CASSQLAGVSTDTQYF. The chain links TRBV14 to TRBJ2-3; the match to TRBD2 covers 10 bases. Germline V gene data show CDR1 as SGHDN and CDR2 as FVKESK. The CDR3 spans 16 residues. The V segment lost 2 bases and the J segment 0 bases; nucleotides outside the gene matches: 2.

J is TRBJ1-1 and V is TRBV7-8, with D tentatively TRBD1 (6 bases). The germline V and J ends were trimmed by 0 bases and 1 base, with 9 bases remaining between them. The CDR3 spans 15 residues. Germline V lookup: CDR1 SGHVS, CDR2 FQNEAQ. As DNA, the CDR3 is TGTGCCAGCAGCTTAGCGACGGGGGCGAACACTGAAGCTTTCTTT. This encodes CASSLATGANTEAFF.

This sequence joins TRBV7-9 and TRBJ1-4, with a weak D call TRBD1 (6 bases). Germline V lookup: CDR1 SEHNR, CDR2 FQNEAQ (reference sequence). This CDR3 region has 16 residues. Trimming pared 5 bases from V and 1 base from J, leaving 14 bases between. The CDR3 spells CASSPWPRGTNEKLFF. DNA of the CDR3: TGTGCCAGCAGCCCCTGGCCCAGGGGAACTAATGAAAAACTGTTTTTT.

This chain uses TRBV12-3 or TRBV12-4 with TRBJ1-2; D call uncertain. V was pared by 3 bases and J by 2 bases, with 4 bases between. This CDR3 comprises 12 residues. The CDR3 nucleotides are TGTGCCAGCAGTTTCGACAACTATGGCTACACCTTC. Protein product: CASSFDNYGYTF.

The chain has TRBV6-5 and TRBJ1-3; D unresolved. The ends were cut back, 7 bases at V and 8 bases at J, with 21 bases in the middle. This CDR3 comprises 15 residues. Germline V CDR1 and CDR2: MNHEY, SVGAGI. The CDR3 bases are TGTGCCAGCAAAGATCCGGCCCAGGAAGTATACACCATATATTTT. Its translation is CASKDPAQEVYTIYF.

V gene TRBV2 combines with J gene TRBJ2-7; D gene uncertain. Germline V gives CDR1 SNHLY, CDR2 FYNNEI. The CDR3 consists of 12 residues. Trimming took 4 bases from V and 4 from J, leaving 8 bases between them. The CDR3 nucleotides read TGTGCCAGCAGTGGCGGCAGGTACGAGCAGTACTTC. This gives the protein CASSGGRYEQYF.

V usage is TRBV21-1 and J usage is TRBJ1-5; no check of the table's D call, TRBD1, against the DNA was made. TRBV21-1 counts as a pseudogene. The CDR3 is 15 residues long. The CDR3 nucleotides are TGTGCCAGCAGCAAAGTTGGGGCGGCCTGGGAGCCCCAGCATTTT. Encoded protein: CASSKVGAAWEPQHF.

CDR3 nucleotide sequence: TGTGCCAGCAGAGCAGACAGGGGGCCTGGCTACGAGCAGTACTTC. Translating gives CASRADRGPGYEQYF. J is TRBJ2-7 and V is TRBV2; 10 bases align to TRBD1. This CDR3 contains 15 residues. J gave up 3 bases and V 6 bases, and 8 bases lay outside the gene matches. Germline assignment: CDR1 SNHLY and CDR2 FYNNEI.

The chain couples TRBV5-1 to TRBJ1-4; tentatively, D is TRBD1 (6 bases). This CDR3 comprises 15 residues. Trimming stripped 4 bases from V and 2 bases from J, with 12 bases between. The germline V gene encodes CDR1 SGHRS and CDR2 YFSETQ. The CDR3 is CASSLTGLTNEKLFF. The DNA of the CDR3 is TGCGCCAGCAGCCTTACAGGGCTCACTAATGAAAAACTGTTTTTT.

This chain joins TRBV2 and TRBJ2-1; possible D gene TRBD2, 5 bases. The CDR3 totals 13 residues. Germline assignment: CDR1 SNHLY and CDR2 FYNNEI. The ends were cut back, 1 base at V and 7 bases at J, with 8 bases in the middle. The chain's CDR3 is CASSEVTGNEQFF. The CDR3, as DNA: TGTGCCAGCAGTGAAGTGACGGGAAATGAGCAGTTCTTC.

This rearrangement joins TRBV5-3 to TRBJ2-1; 9 positions match TRBD1. TRBV5-3 is classed as an ORF, of uncertain function. The CDR3 covers 18 residues. V dropped 3 bases and J dropped 6; count of bases not matched to a gene: 16. The CDR3, as DNA: TGTGCCAGAAGCTGGGTTACGGGACAGGGAGTCTCAGGCAATGAGCAGTTCTTC. Its protein product is CARSWVTGQGVSGNEQFF.

This clone was recorded once. The chain employs TRBV5-1 and TRBJ1-1; 10 bases are a match to TRBD1. Germline V lookup: CDR1 SGHRS, CDR2 YFSETQ. V shed 6 bases and J 7 bases; nucleotides not matched to a gene: 9. CDR3 length equals 14 residues. Here the CDR3 DNA reads TGCGCCAGCAACCCGACAGGGGGCGGATTTGAAGCTTTCTTT. Translating gives CASNPTGGGFEAFF. The entire variable domain, with the rest obtained from reference TRBV5-1 and TRBJ1-1, is as follows: KAGVTQTPRYLIKTRGQQVTLSCSPISGHRSVSWYQQTPGQGLQFLFEYFSETQRNKGNFPGRFSGRQFSNSRSEMNVSTLELGDSALYLCASNPTGGGFEAFFGQGTRLTVV.

This clone was detected once. This chain uses TRBV5-6 with TRBJ2-7, with D perhaps TRBD1 or TRBD2 (5 bases each). Germline V gives CDR1 SGHDT, CDR2 YYEEEE. The CDR3 has 14 residues. Deletions cut 4 bases from V and 7 bases from J, with 18 bases between. CDR3 loop: CASSLRGRLAEQYF. The CDR3 DNA reads TGTGCCAGCAGCCTAAGGGGACGCTTAGCGGAGCAGTACTTC.